These 22 T cell receptor beta chains came from one sample sequenced in a study of blood T cell repertoires in COVID-19. Clones were read by immunoSEQ multiplex PCR, and TCRdb kept only the in-frame ones, dropping some. This sample has roughly 54,000 clones, with about 83% found just once. Sample: peripheral blood. The receptors stem from a woman aged 55-70 years with COVID-19, enrolled during active disease.

The rearrangement joins TRBV11-2 to TRBJ2-1; D possibly corresponds to TRBD2 (6 bases). V was pared by 4 bases and J by 7 bases, with 14 bases between. Germline assignment: CDR1 SGHAT and CDR2 FQNNGV. The length of the CDR3 is 14 residues. CDR3 nucleotides: TGTGCCAGCAGCTCGGGACTGGGTGGGAATGAGCAGTTCTTC. Encoded protein: CASSSGLGGNEQFF.

CDR3 amino acids: CASRSGGRETQYF. The CDR3 bases are TGTGCCAGCAGGTCGGGGGGCCGGGAGACCCAGTACTTC. The chain employs TRBV28 and TRBJ2-5, with D possibly matching TRBD2 (7 bases). V dropped 6 bases and J dropped 5 bases, with 13 bases sitting between them. The CDR3 extends over 13 amino acids. Looked up from germline, CDR1 is MDHEN and CDR2 is SYDVKM.

A word on this clone: Other DNA sequences in this sample translate to the same CDR3. V usage is TRBV24-1 and J usage is TRBJ1-5; D might be TRBD1 (6 bases). CDR1 and CDR2 (germline): KGHDR, SFDVKD. Deletions cut 5 bases from V and 1 base from J, with 8 bases between. This CDR3 comprises 14 residues. DNA for the CDR3: TGTGCCACCAGTGGCAGGGGCAGCAATCAGCCCCAGCATTTT. Its translation: CATSGRGSNQPQHF.

This clone appeared a single time. The chain couples TRBV27 to TRBJ1-2; no firm D call. The CDR3 runs to 14 residues. Germline V lookup: CDR1 MNHEY, CDR2 SMNVEV (reference sequence). The V end lost 2 bases, the J end lost 7 bases, and 14 bases lay between the germline ends. CDR3 nucleotides: TGTGCCAGCAGTTTACGTCCCCAGGCTGTTGGCTACACCTTC. Translation: CASSLRPQAVGYTF.

The V and J genes are TRBV30 and TRBJ2-5; the D gene is possibly TRBD1 (5 bases). The V end was cut by 2 bases, the J end by 2 bases, with 12 bases between. This CDR3 is 14 amino acids long. The germline V gene has CDR1 GTSNPN and CDR2 SVGIG (reference sequence). The CDR3 reads CAWSPIRQQETQYF. CDR3 in DNA: TGTGCCTGGAGTCCCATCAGACAGCAAGAGACCCAGTACTTC. The whole variable domain, remainder taken from reference TRBV30 and TRBJ2-5, is SQTIHQWPATLVQPVGSPLSLECTVEGTSNPNLYWYRQAAGRGLQLLFYSVGIGQISSEVPQNLSASRPQDRQFILSSKKLLLSDSGFYLCAWSPIRQQETQYFGPGTRLLVL.

The rearrangement links TRBV10-2 to TRBJ1-6; D ambiguous. The CDR3 runs 12 residues. The V gene's germline CDR1 is WSHSY and CDR2 SAAADI. The V end lost 2 bases, the J end lost 9 bases, and 5 bases lay between the germline ends. The CDR3 DNA follows: TGCGCCAGCAGTGAGAGAGGTTCACCCCTCCACTTT. It specifies CASSERGSPLHF.

The CDR3 DNA sequence: TGTGCCTGGAGGAGTGCTGGGGCCAACGTCCTGACTTTC. This translates into CAWRSAGANVLTF. The chain recombines TRBV30 with TRBJ2-6; D ambiguous. The V end lost 3 bases, the J end lost 2 bases, and 5 bases lay between the germline ends. The CDR3 runs to 13 residues. Per germline, CDR1 GTSNPN and CDR2 SVGIG (reference sequence).

The chain couples TRBV9 to TRBJ2-7, with 7 bases that match TRBD1. CDR1 and CDR2 (germline): SGDLS, YYNGEE. The CDR3 consists of 15 residues. V lost 2 bases to trimming and J lost 5 bases; unmatched junction nucleotides: 10. The CDR3 region is CASSVGAGGRDEQYF. CDR3 in DNA: TGTGCCAGCAGCGTTGGGGCAGGGGGACGGGACGAGCAGTACTTC.

The V and J genes are TRBV7-8 and TRBJ1-3; D unclear. There are 13 residues in the CDR3. Germline CDR1 SGHVS, CDR2 FQNEAQ. Trimming shortened V by 5 bases and J by 4 bases, and 9 bases separated the two germline ends. For the CDR3, the DNA is TGTGCCAGCAGCAGCACGTACGGAAACACCATATATTTT. Amino acid sequence: CASSSTYGNTIYF.

The chain uses TRBV4-1 and TRBJ1-5; D perhaps matches TRBD1 (6 bases). Per the germline V gene, CDR1 is MGHRA and CDR2 is YSYEKL. This CDR3 comprises 16 residues. V was clipped by 3 bases and J by 1 base, with 13 bases between them. CDR3 region: CASSQSTGRSNQPQHF. CDR3 in DNA: TGCGCCAGCAGCCAGTCAACAGGGAGAAGCAATCAGCCCCAGCATTTT.

The chain couples TRBV5-1 to TRBJ2-7, with 8 positions matching TRBD1. This CDR3 is built from 14 residues. Losses at the gene ends were 2 bases for V and 2 bases for J; bases not matched to a gene: 3. Looked up from germline, CDR1 is SGHRS and CDR2 is YFSETQ. CDR3 bases: TGCGCCAGCAGCTTACGGACAGGGCCCTACGAGCAGTACTTC. It encodes CASSLRTGPYEQYF.

The chain couples TRBV9 to TRBJ2-1; TRBD2 aligns across 15 bases. The CDR3 contains 16 residues. V lost 4 bases to trimming and J lost 5 bases; unmatched junction nucleotides: 4. CDR1 is SGDLS, CDR2 YYNGEE, per germline. As DNA, the CDR3 is TGTGCCAGCAGCTGGACTAGCGGGAGGGCCAACAATGAGCAGTTCTTC. Its translation is CASSWTSGRANNEQFF.

The V and J genes are TRBV28 and TRBJ2-2; no reliable D call. Germline CDR1 MDHEN, CDR2 SYDVKM. V lost 3 bases and J 2 bases, leaving 13 bases between the germline ends. The CDR3 length is 16 residues. Here the CDR3 reads CASSLVRQANTGELFF. For the CDR3, the DNA is TGTGCCAGCAGTTTGGTTCGGCAGGCCAACACCGGGGAGCTGTTTTTT. The whole variable domain, filled in from reference TRBV28 and TRBJ2-2, reads DVKVTQSSRYLVKRTGEKVFLECVQDMDHENMFWYRQDPGLGLRLIYFSYDVKMKEKGDIPEGYSVSREKKERFSLILESASTNQTSMYLCASSLVRQANTGELFFGEGSRLTVL.

This clone was recorded only once. V and J are TRBV10-2 and TRBJ2-3, with D possibly being TRBD2 (5 bases). V gave up 3 bases and J gave up 6 bases, with 7 bases separating them. Germline CDR1 reads WSHSY; CDR2 reads SAAADI. The CDR3 extends over 12 amino acids. The CDR3 region is CASSDLADTQYF. The CDR3 DNA reads TGCGCCAGCAGTGACTTAGCGGATACGCAGTATTTT.

The rearrangement uses TRBV7-8 and TRBJ2-3; perhaps TRBD2 as D (5 bases). Germline V gene sequence: CDR1 SGHVS, CDR2 FQNEAQ. V was clipped by 4 bases and J by 2 bases, with 10 bases between them. The CDR3 sequence is 14 residues long. For the CDR3, the DNA is TGTGCCAGCAGCTATACCCTAGCCACAGATACGCAGTATTTT. Amino acid sequence: CASSYTLATDTQYF. Using reference TRBV7-8 and TRBJ2-3 for the parts outside the CDR3, the full variable domain is GAGVSQSPRYKVAKRGQDVALRCDPISGHVSLFWYQQALGQGPEFLTYFQNEAQLDKSGLPSDRFFAERPEGSVSTLKIQRTQQEDSAVYLCASSYTLATDTQYFGPGTRLTVL.

The chain has TRBV2 and TRBJ1-5, with TRBD1 matching 9 bases. Unmatched junction bases numbered 5, after V lost 5 bases and J lost 6 bases. The CDR3 is 14 amino acids. Germline CDR1 reads SNHLY; CDR2 reads FYNNEI. CDR3 sequence (DNA): TGTGCCAGCAGTCGGGACAGGGAAAGTCAGCCCCAGCATTTT. This codes for CASSRDRESQPQHF.

V and J are TRBV9 and TRBJ1-1; 10 bases are a match to TRBD1. This CDR3 is built from 13 residues. V lost 4 bases and J lost 6; bases outside the gene matches: 3. Germline-derived CDR1 and CDR2 are SGDLS and YYNGEE. The DNA for the CDR3 is TGTGCCAGCAGCCGACAGGGGGCTGCTGAAGCTTTCTTT. Translation: CASSRQGAAEAFF.

This rearrangement joins TRBV29-1 to TRBJ1-1; D uncertain. The CDR3 runs to 14 residues. Between the trimmed V and J ends, which lost 5 bases and 0 bases, there was a span of 13 bases. Germline V gene data show CDR1 as SQVTM and CDR2 as ANQGSEA. As DNA, the CDR3 is TGCAGCGTTTTAGCGTCAGGTTTGAACACTGAAGCTTTCTTT. Translating gives CSVLASGLNTEAFF. The full variable domain, with the rest looked up from reference TRBV29-1 and TRBJ1-1, is SAVISQKPSRDICQRGTSLTIQCQVDSQVTMMFWYRQQPGQSLTLIATANQGSEATYESGFVIDKFPISRPNLTFSTLTVSNMSPEDSSIYLCSVLASGLNTEAFFGQGTRLTVV.

This clone has just a few counts. J is TRBJ1-3 and V is TRBV6-1; D uncertain. Germline assignment: CDR1 MNHNS and CDR2 SASEGT. The V gene lost 0 bases and the J gene lost 4 bases, with 7 bases spanning the gap. This CDR3 contains 14 residues. The CDR3 bases are TGTGCCAGCAGTGAAGCGGCAGAAGGAAACACCATATATTTT. Protein product: CASSEAAEGNTIYF.

This chain joins TRBV2 and TRBJ1-6, with a weak D call TRBD1 (5 bases). The CDR3 is 12 amino acids. The germline gives CDR1 SNHLY, CDR2 FYNNEI. The ends were cut back, 6 bases at V and 19 bases at J, with 19 bases in the middle. The chain's CDR3 is CASRPRTSRLHF. Here the CDR3 DNA reads TGTGCCAGCAGGCCTAGGACATCCCGGTTGCACTTT.

This clone was picked up a small number of times. This sequence joins TRBV5-6 and TRBJ2-7; tentative D call: TRBD1 (6 bases). Germline CDR1 reads SGHDT; CDR2 reads YYEEEE. The CDR3 loop spans 14 amino acids. Trimming removed 5 bases from V and 3 bases from J, with 15 bases in between. The CDR3, as DNA: TGTGCCAGCAGATCCGGGACAACCTACTACGAGCAGTACTTC. Translating gives CASRSGTTYYEQYF. The variable domain in full, completed from reference TRBV5-6 and TRBJ2-7, reads DAGVTQSPTHLIKTRGQQVTLRCSPKSGHDTVSWYQQALGQGPQFIFQYYEEEERQRGNFPDRFSGHQFPNYSSELNVNALLLGDSALYLCASRSGTTYYEQYFGPGTRLTVT.

The gene calls are TRBV19 and TRBJ2-1; unclear D gene. Trimming took off 6 bases at V and 5 bases at J, with 17 bases between the two ends. The CDR3 consists of 15 residues. Germline V gene sequence: CDR1 LNHDA, CDR2 SQIVND (reference sequence). The CDR3 coding sequence is TGTGCCAGTAGCGCAGACTCTATACCTGACAATGAGCAGTTCTTC. Protein sequence: CASSADSIPDNEQFF.